The clone carrying this T cell receptor beta chain has ten or more counts. Its antigen is undetermined. CDR1 and CDR2 from the germline V gene are SGHDT and YYEEEE. The ends were cut back, 6 bases at V and 3 bases at J, with 18 bases in the middle. This CDR3 comprises 15 residues. The data belong to a study of response to subunit inactivated influenza vaccine. One entry per CDR3 protein results from TCRdb running MiXCR on the RT-PCR reads. The repertoire includes hundreds of thousands of distinct CDR3 sequences, 15% to 18% of them detected once, and under 14% sits in the top ten. Study-wide findings and caveats: Few new T cells, the authors suggested, are recruited by each seasonal influenza vaccination.

This rearrangement joins TRBV5-6 to TRBJ1-2, with D possibly TRBD1 on 6 matching bases. The TCR was taken from a man aged 45 to 65 who received an inactivated influenza vaccine. Material: PBMCs from blood, obtained about 12 days after vaccination. The CDR3 spells CASNRGGAPYYGYTF. In DNA form, the CDR3 reads TGTGCCAGCAACCGAGGGGGTGCCCCCTACTATGGCTACACCTTC.